The sequence of this TCR beta chain was determined in a study of OX40 agonist ivuxolimab in advanced cancers. This CDR3 has 17 residues. Trimming took 0 bases from V and 0 from J; bases not matched to a gene: 4. CDR1 SEHNR and CDR2 FQNEAQ come from the germline V gene (reference sequence). Generated by immunoSEQ multiplex PCR, the TCRdb table keeps only in-frame clones and is missing some. This table holds some 83,000 clones, about 90% found once. The TCR originated in an adult with an advanced solid tumor such as melanoma, head and neck, liver or kidney cancer. The V and J genes are TRBV7-9 and TRBJ1-2; 10 bases map to TRBD1. Specimen: CD4+ or CD8+ T cells sorted from blood, collected in a trial of the OX40 agonist ivuxolimab. CDR3 sequence reads: CASSLAGQGGSNYGYTF. In DNA, the CDR3 is TGTGCCAGCAGCTTAGCAGGACAGGGGGGTTCTAACTATGGCTACACCTTC.